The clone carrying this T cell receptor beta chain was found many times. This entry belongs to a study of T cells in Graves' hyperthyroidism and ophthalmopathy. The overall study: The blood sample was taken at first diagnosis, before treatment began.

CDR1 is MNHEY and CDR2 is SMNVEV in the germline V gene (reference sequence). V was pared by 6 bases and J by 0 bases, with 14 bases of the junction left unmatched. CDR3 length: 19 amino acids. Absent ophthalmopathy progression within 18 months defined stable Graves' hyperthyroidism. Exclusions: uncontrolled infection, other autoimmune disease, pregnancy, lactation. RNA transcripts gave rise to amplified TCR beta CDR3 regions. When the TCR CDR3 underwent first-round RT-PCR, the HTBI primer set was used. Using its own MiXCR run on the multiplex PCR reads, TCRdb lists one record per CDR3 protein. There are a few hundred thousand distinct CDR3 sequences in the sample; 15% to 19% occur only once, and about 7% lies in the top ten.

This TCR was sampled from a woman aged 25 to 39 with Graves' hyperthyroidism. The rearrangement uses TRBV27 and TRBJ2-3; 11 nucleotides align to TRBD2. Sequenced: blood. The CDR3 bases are TGTGCCAGCAGCCGCCCGCCGGGACTAGCGGACTCTAGCACAGATACGCAGTATTTT. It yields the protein CASSRPPGLADSSTDTQYF.